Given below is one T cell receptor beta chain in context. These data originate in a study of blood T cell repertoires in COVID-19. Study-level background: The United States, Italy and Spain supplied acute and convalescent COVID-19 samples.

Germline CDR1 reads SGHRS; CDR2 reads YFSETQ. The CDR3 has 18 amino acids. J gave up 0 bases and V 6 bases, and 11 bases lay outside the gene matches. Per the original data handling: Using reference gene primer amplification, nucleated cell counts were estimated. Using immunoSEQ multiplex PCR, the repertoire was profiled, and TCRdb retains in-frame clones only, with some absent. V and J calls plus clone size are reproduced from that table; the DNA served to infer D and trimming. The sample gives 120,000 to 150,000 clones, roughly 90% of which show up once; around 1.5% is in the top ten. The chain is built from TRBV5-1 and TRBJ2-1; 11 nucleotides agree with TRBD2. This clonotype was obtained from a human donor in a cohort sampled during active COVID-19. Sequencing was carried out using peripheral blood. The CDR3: CASTYLTSGASSYNEQFF. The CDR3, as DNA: TGCGCCAGCACCTACCTGACTAGCGGGGCTAGCTCCTACAATGAGCAGTTCTTC.